The rows below give T cell receptor beta chains drawn from one sample of a study of blood T cell repertoires in COVID-19. Sequenced by immunoSEQ multiplex PCR; TCRdb stores in-frame clones only, minus some. This sample has some 74,000 clones; about 83% occur once, and the top ten carry approximately 40%. What was sequenced was peripheral blood. The receptor source for this set is a man of 80 years or more with acute or convalescent COVID-19. Each CDR3 is given with its conserved first and last residue. The D gene is left open where the match is weak. Part of the rows lack a size; the others show once, few, many or a class for expanded clones.

>-|TRBJ1-6|17|TRBD1|TRBV7-9
TGTGCCAGCAGCACGACAGACAGGGGTGGAAATAATTCACCCCTCCACTTT
CASSTTDRGGNNSPLHF
>-|TRBJ2-1|17|TRBD1|TRBV18
TGTGCCAGCTCACCACTCACGGACAGGGGACTCTACAATGAGCAGTTCTTC
CASSPLTDRGLYNEQFF
>few|TRBJ1-5|15|TRBD1|TRBV7-2
TGTGCCAGCAGCTTTGATGGGACAGGGGTTCAGCCCCAGCATTTT
CASSFDGTGVQPQHF
>-|TRBJ2-1|15|-|TRBV30
TGTGCCTGGACAATTCAAGGGGTCGATTACAATGAGCAGTTCTTC
CAWTIQGVDYNEQFF
>-|TRBJ1-5|15|-|TRBV28
TGTGCCATAAAGGAGCCGGGTATTGACAATCAGCCCCAGCATTTT
CAIKEPGIDNQPQHF
>-|TRBJ1-6|16|-|TRBV27
TGTGCCAGCAGTATCTCAACAGGTGGTTTTAATTCACCCCTCCACTTT
CASSISTGGFNSPLHF
>once|TRBJ2-1|13|-|TRBV11-3
TGTGCCAGCAGCCTCCCCCCCTACAATGAGCAGTTCTTC
CASSLPPYNEQFF
>-|TRBJ2-1|16|TRBD1|TRBV5-1
TGCGCCAGCAGCCCTCCGAGTCCCGGGACAGGGGCTGAGCAGTTCTTC
CASSPPSPGTGAEQFF
>-|TRBJ1-3|14|-|TRBV2
TGTGCCAGCAGTGACAGGGGTGAAGTAAACACCATATATTTT
CASSDRGEVNTIYF
>-|TRBJ2-1|13|-|TRBV14
TGTGCCAGCAGCCGTACTTTTACGGGTGAGCAGTTCTTC
CASSRTFTGEQFF
>-|TRBJ1-4|16|-|TRBV4-3
TGCGCCAGCAGCCGAGAGGGAGGGGCGTGGAATGAAAAACTGTTTTTT
CASSREGGAWNEKLFF
>once|TRBJ1-5|16|TRBD1|TRBV28
TGTGCCAGCCTCCTGGGTATGACAGGGGGGTGGCAGCCCCAGCATTTT
CASLLGMTGGWQPQHF
>-|TRBJ1-4|15|-|TRBV30
TGTGCCTGGAGTCCAAAACAGGGATCTAATGAAAAACTGTTTTTT
CAWSPKQGSNEKLFF
>-|TRBJ2-1|16|TRBD1|TRBV5-1
TGCGCCAGCAGCTTGGAAGGGACAGATTACTACAATGAGCAGTTCTTC
CASSLEGTDYYNEQFF
>-|TRBJ1-1|15|TRBD1|TRBV11-2
TGTGCCAGCAGCGCACGACAGGGACTGAACACTGAAGCTTTCTTT
CASSARQGLNTEAFF
>-|TRBJ2-3|15|TRBD2|TRBV6-4
TGTGCCAGCAGTGACTCGGGGAGGGTCACAGATACGCAGTATTTT
CASSDSGRVTDTQYF
>-|TRBJ2-7|14|TRBD2|TRBV9
TGTGCCAGCAGCGTCGCTAGCGGTTCCTACGAGCAGTACTTC
CASSVASGSYEQYF
>-|TRBJ1-5|15|-|TRBV5-6
TGTGCCAGCAGCTTGAGGCAGGGGAGCAATCAGCCCCAGCATTTT
CASSLRQGSNQPQHF
>few|TRBJ1-3|14|-|TRBV6-1
TGTGCCAGCAGTGAATCCAGGGGTGGAAACACCATATATTTT
CASSESRGGNTIYF
>-|TRBJ2-1|15|-|TRBV19
TGTGCCAGTAGTACCGACAGGACTGTCTACAATGAGCAGTTCTTC
CASSTDRTVYNEQFF
>-|TRBJ2-5|12|-|TRBV19
TGTGCCAGTTCCGGGAAAGGGGGGACCCAGTACTTC
CASSGKGGTQYF
>-|TRBJ1-1|17|-|TRBV5-6
TGTGCCAGCAGCGGTCACCAGGGTTTACTAAGGTACACTGAAGCTTTCTTT
CASSGHQGLLRYTEAFF
>-|TRBJ1-2|15|TRBD1|TRBV4-3
TGCGCCAGCAGCCAAGGGACAGGGGAAGACTATGGCTACACCTTC
CASSQGTGEDYGYTF
>-|TRBJ1-2|15|-|TRBV10-3
TGTGCCATCAGTGATCAGGGAGGGGCTAACTATGGCTACACCTTC
CAISDQGGANYGYTF
>-|TRBJ2-5|17|TRBD1|TRBV7-9
TGTGCCATTGGGGGACCTTCCAGGGGACAGGTCCAAGAGACCCAGTACTTC
CAIGGPSRGQVQETQYF
>once|TRBJ1-5|15|TRBD1|TRBV5-6
TGTGCCAGCAGCCGGACAGGGATTAGCAATCAGCCCCAGCATTTT
CASSRTGISNQPQHF
>-|TRBJ1-4|17|TRBD1|TRBV4-1
TGCGCCAGCAGCCAAGATGGGACAGGGCCAACTAATGAAAAACTGTTTTTT
CASSQDGTGPTNEKLFF
>-|TRBJ1-1|16|TRBD1|TRBV10-3
TGTGCCATCGGTGGGACAGGGGGCACTATGAACACTGAAGCTTTCTTT
CAIGGTGGTMNTEAFF
>-|TRBJ1-6|16|-|TRBV7-2
TGTGCCAGCAGCCTTAGCCCCCAGGGTTCGAATTCACCCCTCCACTTT
CASSLSPQGSNSPLHF
>-|TRBJ2-2|15|-|TRBV7-3
TGTGCCAGCAGCCTTTCCCAGGGGACCACCGGGGAGCTGTTTTTT
CASSLSQGTTGELFF
>-|TRBJ1-4|15|TRBD1|TRBV19
TGTGCCAGTAGTTACCCGGACAGGGGACGTGAAAAACTGTTTTTT
CASSYPDRGREKLFF
>-|TRBJ2-7|12|TRBD2|TRBV10-3
TGTGCCACTTCCGGACTAGGGTACGAGCAGTACTTC
CATSGLGYEQYF